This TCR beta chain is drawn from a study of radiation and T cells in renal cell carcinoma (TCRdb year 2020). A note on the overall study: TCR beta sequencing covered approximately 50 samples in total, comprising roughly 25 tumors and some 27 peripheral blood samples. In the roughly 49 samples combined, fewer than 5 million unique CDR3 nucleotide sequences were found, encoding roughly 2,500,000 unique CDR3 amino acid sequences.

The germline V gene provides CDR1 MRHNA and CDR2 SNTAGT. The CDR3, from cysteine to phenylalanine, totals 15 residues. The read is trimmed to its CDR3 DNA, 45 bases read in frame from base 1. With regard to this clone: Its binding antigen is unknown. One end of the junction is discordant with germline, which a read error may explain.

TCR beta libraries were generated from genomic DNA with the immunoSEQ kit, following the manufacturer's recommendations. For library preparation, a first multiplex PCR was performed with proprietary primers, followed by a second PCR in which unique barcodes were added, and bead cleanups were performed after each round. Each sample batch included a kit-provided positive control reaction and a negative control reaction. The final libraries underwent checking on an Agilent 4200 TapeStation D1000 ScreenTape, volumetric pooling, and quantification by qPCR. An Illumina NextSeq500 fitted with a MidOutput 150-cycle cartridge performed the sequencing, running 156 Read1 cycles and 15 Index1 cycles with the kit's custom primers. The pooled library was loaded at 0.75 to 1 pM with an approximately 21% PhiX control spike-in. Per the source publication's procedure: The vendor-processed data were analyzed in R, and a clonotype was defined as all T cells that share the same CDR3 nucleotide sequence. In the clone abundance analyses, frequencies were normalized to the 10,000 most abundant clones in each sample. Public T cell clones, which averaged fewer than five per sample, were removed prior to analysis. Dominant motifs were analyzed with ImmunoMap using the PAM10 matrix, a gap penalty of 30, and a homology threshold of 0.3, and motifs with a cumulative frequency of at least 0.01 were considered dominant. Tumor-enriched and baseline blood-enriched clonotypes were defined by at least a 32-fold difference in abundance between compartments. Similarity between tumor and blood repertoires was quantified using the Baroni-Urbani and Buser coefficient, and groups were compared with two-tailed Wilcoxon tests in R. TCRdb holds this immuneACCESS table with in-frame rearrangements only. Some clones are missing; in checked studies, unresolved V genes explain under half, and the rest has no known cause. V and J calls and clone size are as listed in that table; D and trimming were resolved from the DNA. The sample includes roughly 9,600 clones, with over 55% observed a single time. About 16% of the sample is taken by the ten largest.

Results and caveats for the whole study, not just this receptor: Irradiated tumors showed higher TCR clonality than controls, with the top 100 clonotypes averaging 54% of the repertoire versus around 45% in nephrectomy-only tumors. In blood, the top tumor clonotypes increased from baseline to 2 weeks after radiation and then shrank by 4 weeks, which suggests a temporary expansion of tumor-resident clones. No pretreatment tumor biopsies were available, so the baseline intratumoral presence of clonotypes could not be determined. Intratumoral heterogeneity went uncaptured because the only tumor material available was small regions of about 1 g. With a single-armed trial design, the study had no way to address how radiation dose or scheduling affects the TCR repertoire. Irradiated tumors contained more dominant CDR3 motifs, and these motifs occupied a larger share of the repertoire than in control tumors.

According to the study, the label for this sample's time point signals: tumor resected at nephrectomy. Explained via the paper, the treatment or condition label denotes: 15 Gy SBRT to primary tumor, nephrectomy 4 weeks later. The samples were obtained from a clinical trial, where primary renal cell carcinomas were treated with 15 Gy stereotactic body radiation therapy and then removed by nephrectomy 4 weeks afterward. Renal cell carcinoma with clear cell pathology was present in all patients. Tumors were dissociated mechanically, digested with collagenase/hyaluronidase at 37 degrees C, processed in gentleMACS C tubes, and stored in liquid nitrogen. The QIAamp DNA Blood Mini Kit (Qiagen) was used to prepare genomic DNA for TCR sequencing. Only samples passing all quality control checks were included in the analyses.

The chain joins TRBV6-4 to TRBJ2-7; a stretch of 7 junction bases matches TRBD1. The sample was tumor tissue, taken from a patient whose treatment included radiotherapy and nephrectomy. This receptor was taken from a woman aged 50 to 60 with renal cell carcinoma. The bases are TGTGCCATCAGTGAGTCTGACAGGGAAGTAAACGAGCAGTACTTC. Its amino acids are CAISESDREVNEQYF.